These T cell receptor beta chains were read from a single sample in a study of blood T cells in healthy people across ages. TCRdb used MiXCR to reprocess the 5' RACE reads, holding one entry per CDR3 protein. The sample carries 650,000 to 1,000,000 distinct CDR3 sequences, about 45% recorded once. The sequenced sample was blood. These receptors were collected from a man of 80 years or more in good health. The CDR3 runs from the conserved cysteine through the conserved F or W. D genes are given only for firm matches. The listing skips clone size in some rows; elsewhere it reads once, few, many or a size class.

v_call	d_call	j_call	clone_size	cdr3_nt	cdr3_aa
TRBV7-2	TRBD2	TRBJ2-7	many	TGTGCCAGCAGCATAAAGAGCGGGAGGAACGACGAGCAGTACTTC	CASSIKSGRNDEQYF
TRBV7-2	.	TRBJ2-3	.	TGTGCCAGCAGCTCCCAAAGGGACACAGATACGCAGTATTTT	CASSSQRDTDTQYF
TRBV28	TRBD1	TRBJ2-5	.	TGTGCCAGCAGTCAGCTCCGACAGGGCGGGGAGACCCAGTACTTC	CASSQLRQGGETQYF
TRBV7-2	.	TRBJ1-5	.	TGTGCCAGCAGCTTAGATTGGACATCGCCTTATAGCAATCAGCCCCAGCATTTT	CASSLDWTSPYSNQPQHF
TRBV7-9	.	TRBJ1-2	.	TGTGCCAGCAGCTTAGTTGAAGGGACGCGGGGCTACACCTTC	CASSLVEGTRGYTF
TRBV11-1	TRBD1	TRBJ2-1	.	TGTGCCAGCAGCTTAGTCAGGGGGACAACTGAGCAGTTCTTC	CASSLVRGTTEQFF
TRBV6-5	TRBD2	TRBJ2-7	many	TGTGCCAGCAGTTACACTCCCGGGACTAGCGGGAGGGCCATCGACGAGCAGTACTTC	CASSYTPGTSGRAIDEQYF
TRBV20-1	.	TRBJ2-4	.	TGCAGCCCTGGGACGCCGAGGGAGAATGAGCAGTACTTC	CSPGTPRENEQYF
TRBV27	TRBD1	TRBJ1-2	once	TGTGCCAGCAGTTTAAACAGGGGTGAGGGCTACACCTTC	CASSLNRGEGYTF
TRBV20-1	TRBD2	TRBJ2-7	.	TGCAGTGCATTAGACCTTGAAGCGGGATGGCCTTCCTACGAGCAGTACTTC	CSALDLEAGWPSYEQYF
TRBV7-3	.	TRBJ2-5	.	TGTGCCAGCAGACCGCCTTTAGCGACCAATTACAATGAGCAGTACTTC	CASRPPLATNYNEQYF
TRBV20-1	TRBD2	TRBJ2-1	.	TGCAGTGCTAGACCCCTAGCGGTCTCCTACAATGAGCAGTTCTTC	CSARPLAVSYNEQFF
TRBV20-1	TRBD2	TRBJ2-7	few	TGCAGTGCTACCCTAACTAGCGGCTACGAGCAGTACTTC	CSATLTSGYEQYF
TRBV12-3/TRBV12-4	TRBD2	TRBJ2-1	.	TGTGCCAGCAGTCGGACTAGCGGGAAGCAGTTCTTC	CASSRTSGKQFF
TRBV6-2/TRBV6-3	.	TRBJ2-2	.	TGTGCCAGCAGACTCACCCGAAACGGGGAGCTGTTTTTT	CASRLTRNGELFF
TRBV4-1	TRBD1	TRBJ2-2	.	TGCGCCAGCAGCTGGGGACAGGAGGTCACCGGGGAGCTGTTTTTT	CASSWGQEVTGELFF
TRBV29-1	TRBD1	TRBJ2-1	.	TGCAGCGCCGCTAGACAGGGCTACAATGAGCAGTTCTTC	CSAARQGYNEQFF
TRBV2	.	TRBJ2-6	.	TGTGCCAGCAGTGGGATGGGAGGGGGTCCTGGGGCCAACGTCCTGACTTTC	CASSGMGGGPGANVLTF
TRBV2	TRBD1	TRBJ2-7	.	TGTGCCAGCTCCTCGATACGACAGGGGTACTACGAGCAGTACTTC	CASSSIRQGYYEQYF
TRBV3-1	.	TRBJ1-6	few	TGTGCCAGCAGCCAAGGGGCGGCGTCACCCCTCCACTTT	CASSQGAASPLHF
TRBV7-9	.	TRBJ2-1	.	TGTGCCAGCAGCTTAGCCTTGGACCAGTTCTTC	CASSLALDQFF
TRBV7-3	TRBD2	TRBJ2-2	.	TGTGCCAGCAGCCCCTTGGGGGGGAGAAACACCGGGGAGCTGTTTTTT	CASSPLGGRNTGELFF
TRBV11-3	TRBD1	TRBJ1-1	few	TGTGCCAGCAGCTCCCAGACCCCGACAGGGAGCACTGAAGCTTTCTTT	CASSSQTPTGSTEAFF
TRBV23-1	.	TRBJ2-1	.	TGCGCCAGCAGTCAAGCGGGGAGGCCCCACAATGAGCAGTTCTTC	CASSQAGRPHNEQFF
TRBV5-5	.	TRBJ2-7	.	TGTGCCAGCAGCCAGGGCGACACCAACTACGAGCAGTACTTC	CASSQGDTNYEQYF
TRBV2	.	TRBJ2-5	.	TGTGCCAGGGGAATAGACAGCAGCAATGAGCAGTACTTC	CARGIDSSNEQYF
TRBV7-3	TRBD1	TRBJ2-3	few	TGTGCCAGCAGCTCGACAGGGGGCTCAGATACGCAGTATTTT	CASSSTGGSDTQYF
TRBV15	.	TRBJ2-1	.	TGTGCCACCAGCGAGGGAGAGTTTGAGCAGTTCTTC	CATSEGEFEQFF
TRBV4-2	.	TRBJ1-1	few	TGTGCCAGCAGCCAAGAAGCGCAGGCGAACACTGAAGCTTTCTTT	CASSQEAQANTEAFF
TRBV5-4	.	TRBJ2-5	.	TGTGCCAGCAGCTTGGGGGTTGGGCAGGTAGAAGAGACCCAGTACTTC	CASSLGVGQVEETQYF
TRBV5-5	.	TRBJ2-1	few	TGTGCCAGCAGCTTGTATGGGGGCTCTAATGAGCAGTTCTTC	CASSLYGGSNEQFF
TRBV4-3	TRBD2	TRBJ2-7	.	TGCGCCAGCAGCCGAAGAGCGGGAGAGGGCTACGAGCAGTACTTC	CASSRRAGEGYEQYF
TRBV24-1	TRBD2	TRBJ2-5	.	TGTGCCACCAGTGTGGGTCTGGGACTAGGAACCCCAAATGAGCAGTACTTC	CATSVGLGLGTPNEQYF
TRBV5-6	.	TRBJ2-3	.	TGTGCCAGCAGCTCCGTGATCGGGGGAATCACAGATACGCAGTATTTT	CASSSVIGGITDTQYF
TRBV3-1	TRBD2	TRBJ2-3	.	TGTGCCAGCAGCAAGAGCGGGAACACAGATACGCAGTATTTT	CASSKSGNTDTQYF
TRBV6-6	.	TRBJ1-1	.	TGTGCCAGCAGTTACGGGGGGTACACTGAAGCTTTCTTT	CASSYGGYTEAFF
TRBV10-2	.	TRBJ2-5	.	TGCGCCAGCAGTGACCAGGGATTTAATGGAGGGACCCAGTACTTC	CASSDQGFNGGTQYF
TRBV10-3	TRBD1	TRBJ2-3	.	TGTGCCATCAGTCACGACAGGGGGGGAACAGATACGCAGTATTTT	CAISHDRGGTDTQYF
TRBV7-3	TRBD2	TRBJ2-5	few	TGTGCCAGCAGCTTAACCCCAGGACTAGCGGGAGGGCCGATTCTGTACTTC	CASSLTPGLAGGPILYF
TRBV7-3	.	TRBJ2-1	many	TGTGCCAGCAGCGTGGCAGGGAGCAATGAGCAGTTCTTC	CASSVAGSNEQFF
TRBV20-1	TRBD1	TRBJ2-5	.	TGCAGTGCTAGCCCGACAGGGAAGCAGTACTTC	CSASPTGKQYF
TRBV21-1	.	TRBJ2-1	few	TGTGCCAGCACCGAAGCGGCTAGTCGGTATGAGCAGTTCTTC	CASTEAASRYEQFF
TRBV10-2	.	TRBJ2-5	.	TGCGCCAGCAGTTCTACCGGGTCCCAATCCGGGACCCAGTACTTC	CASSSTGSQSGTQYF
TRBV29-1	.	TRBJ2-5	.	TGCAGCGTTGGCTTGTATCTAAATGAGCAGTACTTC	CSVGLYLNEQYF
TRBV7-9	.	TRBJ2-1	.	TGTGCCAGCAGCCCGAGAGACAGTAACTACAATGAGCAGTTCTTC	CASSPRDSNYNEQFF